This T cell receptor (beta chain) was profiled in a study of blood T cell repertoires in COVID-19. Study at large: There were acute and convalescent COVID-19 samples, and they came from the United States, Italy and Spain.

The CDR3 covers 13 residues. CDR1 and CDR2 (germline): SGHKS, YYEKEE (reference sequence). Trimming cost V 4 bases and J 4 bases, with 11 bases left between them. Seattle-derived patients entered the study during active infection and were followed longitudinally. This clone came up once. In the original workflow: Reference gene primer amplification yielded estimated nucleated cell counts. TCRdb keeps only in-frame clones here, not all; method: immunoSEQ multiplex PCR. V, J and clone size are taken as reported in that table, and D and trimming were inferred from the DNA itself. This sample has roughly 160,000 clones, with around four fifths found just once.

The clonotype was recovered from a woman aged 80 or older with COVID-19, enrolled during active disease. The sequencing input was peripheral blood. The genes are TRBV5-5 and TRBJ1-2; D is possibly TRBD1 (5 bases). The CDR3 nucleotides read TGTGCCAGCAGCCAGCAGGGCAGCTATGGCTACACCTTC. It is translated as CASSQQGSYGYTF.